What follows is one TCR beta chain and its context. This specimen comes from a study of blood T cell repertoires in COVID-19. Study context: The study drew acute and convalescent COVID-19 samples from the United States, Italy and Spain. PBMCs, B-cell-depleted T cells, or T cells were the source of the cDNA or gDNA that made up the material.

The V and J ends lost 0 bases and 2 bases, in that order; junction bases with no gene match: 2. The CDR3 is made up of 16 amino acids. Germline V gene sequence: CDR1 SNHLY, CDR2 FYNNEI. TCRdb's table, derived via immunoSEQ multiplex PCR, lists solely in-frame clones and lacks some. The table includes 200,000 to 250,000 clones, roughly 89% detected once. The sample consisted of peripheral blood. The source is a man in his 60s who had recovered from COVID-19. The chain uses TRBV2 and TRBJ2-1; 9 nucleotides line up with TRBD1. CDR3 sequence: CASSEAGTGTYNEQFF. Here the CDR3 DNA reads TGTGCCAGCAGTGAAGCAGGGACAGGGACCTACAATGAGCAGTTCTTC.